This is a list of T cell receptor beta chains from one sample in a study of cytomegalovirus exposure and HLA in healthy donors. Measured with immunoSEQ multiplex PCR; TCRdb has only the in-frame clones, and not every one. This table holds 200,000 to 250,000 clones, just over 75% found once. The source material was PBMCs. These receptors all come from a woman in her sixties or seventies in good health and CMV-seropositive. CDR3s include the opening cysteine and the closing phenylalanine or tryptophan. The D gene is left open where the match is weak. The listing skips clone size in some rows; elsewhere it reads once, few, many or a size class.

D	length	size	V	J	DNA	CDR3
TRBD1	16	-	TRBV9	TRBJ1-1	TGTGCCAGCAGCGTAGGTATCACAGGGGAGAACACTGAAGCTTTCTTT	CASSVGITGENTEAFF
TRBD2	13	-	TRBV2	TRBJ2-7	TGTGCCAGCAGTGATGGGACTACCTACGAGCAGTACTTC	CASSDGTTYEQYF
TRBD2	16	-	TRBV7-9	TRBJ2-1	TGTGCCAGCAGCTTAGCACTAGCGGGGACCTACAATGAGCAGTTCTTC	CASSLALAGTYNEQFF
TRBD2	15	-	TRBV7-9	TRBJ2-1	TGTTCCAGCAGCTCTCCTGGACTAGCGGGAGGTGCGCAGTTCTTC	CSSSSPGLAGGAQFF
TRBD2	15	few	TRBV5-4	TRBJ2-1	TGTGCCAGCAGCTTGGTTCCGGGAGGGTACAATGAGCAGTTCTTC	CASSLVPGGYNEQFF
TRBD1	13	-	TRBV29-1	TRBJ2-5	TGCAGCGTTGAGGGGACAGGGGACGAGACCCAGTACTTC	CSVEGTGDETQYF
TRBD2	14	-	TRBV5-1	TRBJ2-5	TGCGCCAGCAGCTCGGCTAGCGGGACGGAGACCCAGTACTTC	CASSSASGTETQYF
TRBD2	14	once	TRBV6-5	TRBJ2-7	TGTGCCAGCAGTTACGTAGCGGGAGAGCGCGAGCAGTACTTC	CASSYVAGEREQYF
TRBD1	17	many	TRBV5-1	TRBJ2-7	TGCGCCAGCAGCTTGGTCTCAGGGGGTTCCTCTGGCTACGAGCAGTACTTC	CASSLVSGGSSGYEQYF
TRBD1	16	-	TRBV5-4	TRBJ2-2	TGTGCCAGCAGCTCACCGGACAGGGCGTACACCGGGGAGCTGTTTTTT	CASSSPDRAYTGELFF
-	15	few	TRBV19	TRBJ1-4	TGTGCCAGTAGTATATCTTCGCAGGGAGGTGAAAAACTGTTTTTT	CASSISSQGGEKLFF
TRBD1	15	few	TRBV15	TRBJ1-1	TGTGCCACCAGCCGACAGGGCGCCGGCGTCGCTGAAGCTTTCTTT	CATSRQGAGVAEAFF
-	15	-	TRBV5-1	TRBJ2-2	TGCGCCAGCAGATTCGGGACACCCAACACCGGGGAGCTGTTTTTT	CASRFGTPNTGELFF
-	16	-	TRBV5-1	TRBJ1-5	TGCGCCAGCAGCCCAACCGGGACAATGAGCAATCAGCCCCAGCATTTT	CASSPTGTMSNQPQHF
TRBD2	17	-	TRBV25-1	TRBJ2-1	TGTGCCAGCAGTGCAACTAGCGGGAGAAGTGGTTACAATGAGCAGTTCTTC	CASSATSGRSGYNEQFF
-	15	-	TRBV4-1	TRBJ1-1	TGCGCCAGCAGCCAAGATTTAGTCATGAACACTGAAGCTTTCTTT	CASSQDLVMNTEAFF
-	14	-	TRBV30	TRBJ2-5	TGTGCCTGGAGTGTAAGGGGCGCCGGAGAGACCCAGTACTTC	CAWSVRGAGETQYF
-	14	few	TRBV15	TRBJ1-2	TGTGCCACCAGCTGGCAGGGATCTAACTATGGCTACACCTTC	CATSWQGSNYGYTF
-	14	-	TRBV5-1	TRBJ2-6	TGCGCCAGCAGCTCCTTCTCTGGGGCCAACGTCCTGACTTTC	CASSSFSGANVLTF
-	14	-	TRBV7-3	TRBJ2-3	TGTGCCAGCAGCTTAGGGGGGGCCACAGATACGCAGTATTTT	CASSLGGATDTQYF
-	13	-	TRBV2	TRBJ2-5	TGTGCCAGCAGCGGGCAGGGCAAAGAGACCCAGTACTTC	CASSGQGKETQYF
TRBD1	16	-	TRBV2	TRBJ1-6	TGTGCCAGCACCAACGACAGGGGAGGGTCAAGTTCACCCCTCCACTTT	CASTNDRGGSSSPLHF
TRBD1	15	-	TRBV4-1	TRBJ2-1	TGCGCCAGCAGCCGGGAGACAGGGTTCTACAATGAGCAGTTCTTC	CASSRETGFYNEQFF
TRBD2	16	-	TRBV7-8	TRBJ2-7	TGTGCCAGCAGCTCTCTAGCGGGGGGCAGGGGTTACGAGCAGTACTTC	CASSSLAGGRGYEQYF
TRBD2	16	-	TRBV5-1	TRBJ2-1	TGCGCCAGCAGCTTGGTTAGCGGGAGCAGCTACAATGAGCAGTTCTTC	CASSLVSGSSYNEQFF
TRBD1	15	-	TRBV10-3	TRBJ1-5	TGTGCCATCAGTGAGTCGACAGGGATGGATCAGCCCCAGCATTTT	CAISESTGMDQPQHF
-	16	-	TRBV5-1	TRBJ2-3	TGCGCCAGCAGCTTTACTCGTGCTAGCGTCGCAGATACGCAGTATTTT	CASSFTRASVADTQYF
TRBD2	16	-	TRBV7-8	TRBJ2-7	TGTGCCAGCAGCTTAGCGGGACTAGCGGCTCCCCTGGAGCAGTACTTC	CASSLAGLAAPLEQYF
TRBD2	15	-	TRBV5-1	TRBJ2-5	TGCGCCAGCAGCGTGGGGACTAGCGTCCAAGAGACCCAGTACTTC	CASSVGTSVQETQYF
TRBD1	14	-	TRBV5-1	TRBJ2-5	TGCGCCAGCAGCCTGGGACAGGGCCAAGAGACCCAGTACTTC	CASSLGQGQETQYF
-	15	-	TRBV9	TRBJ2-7	TGTGCCAGCAGCGAGGCTCCAGCGGGCAGGGCCGAGCAGTACTTC	CASSEAPAGRAEQYF
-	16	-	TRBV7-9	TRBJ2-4	TGTGCCAGCAGCTTCCCGCCACAGGCAGGCAAAAACATTCAGTACTTC	CASSFPPQAGKNIQYF
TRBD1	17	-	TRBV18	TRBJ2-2	TGTGCCAGCTCACCGCCCGGGACAGGAGACGTCACCGGGGAGCTGTTTTTT	CASSPPGTGDVTGELFF
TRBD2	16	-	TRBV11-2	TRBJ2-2	TGTGCCAGCACCCTCAACCTAGCGGGACTAACCGGGGAGCTGTTTTTT	CASTLNLAGLTGELFF
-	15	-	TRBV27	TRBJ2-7	TGTGCCAGCAGCTCCATTGACAGGTTCTCCTACGAGCAGTACTTC	CASSSIDRFSYEQYF
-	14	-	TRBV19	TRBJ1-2	TGTGCCAGTAGTCGCGGATTCGCTAACTATGGCTACACCTTC	CASSRGFANYGYTF
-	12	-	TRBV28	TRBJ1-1	TGTGCCAGCAGACTTAGGGGTACTGAAGCTTTCTTT	CASRLRGTEAFF
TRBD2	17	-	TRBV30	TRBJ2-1	TGTGCCTGGAGTGCCCCTCGACTAGCGGTGTCCTACAATGAGCAGTTCTTC	CAWSAPRLAVSYNEQFF
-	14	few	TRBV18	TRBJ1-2	TGTGCCAGCTCACCCTCAGACAAGAACTATGGCTACACCTTC	CASSPSDKNYGYTF
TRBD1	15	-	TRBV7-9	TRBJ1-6	TGTTCCAGCAGTTCGACAGGGTCTTATAATTCCCCCCTCCACTTT	CSSSSTGSYNSPLHF